Sequencing of this T cell receptor (beta chain) was carried out in a study of cytomegalovirus exposure and HLA in healthy donors. Using immunoSEQ multiplex PCR, the repertoire was profiled, and TCRdb retains in-frame clones only, with some absent. The sample carries about 130,000 clones, about 91% recorded once. Whole-study results and caveats: Most observed TCR sequences were rare, whereas some public TCRs were detected in many donors. Investigators reported more than 150 TCR beta chains as tied to cytomegalovirus.

The V end was cut by 0 bases, the J end by 4 bases, with 16 bases between. The CDR3 loop spans 17 amino acids. From germline, CDR1 is LGHNA and CDR2 YNFKEQ. A note on this clone: Its antigen is unidentified.

The sample consisted of PBMCs. This TCR came from a woman aged 18-30 years in good health and CMV-seropositive. The chain employs TRBV4-2 and TRBJ2-1; tentatively, D is TRBD2 (7 bases). The CDR3: CASSQDLRGGGYNEQFF. The CDR3 DNA follows: TGTGCCAGCAGCCAAGACCTCCGGGGAGGGGGTTACAATGAGCAGTTCTTC.